A selection of T cell receptor beta chains follows, all from one sample in a study of shared clonotypes between healthy human individuals. Using immunoSEQ multiplex PCR, the repertoire was profiled, and TCRdb retains in-frame clones only, with some absent. The table has millions of clones, approximately 95% seen once. The sample taken for sequencing was naive CD4+ T cells from PBMCs. All receptors come from a man younger than 35 in good health. Some clones in this sample may be carry-over from other donors' samples. Both conserved end residues are trimmed from each CDR3. The order of the fields is V gene, J gene, CDR3 protein.

v_gene: TRBV28; j_gene: TRBJ1-5; CDR3aa: ASREREWQGNQPQH
v_gene: TRBV19; j_gene: TRBJ2-5; CDR3aa: ASSIGLPQETQY
v_gene: TRBV6-1; j_gene: TRBJ1-3; CDR3aa: ASESGGLGGNTIY
v_gene: TRBV7-2; j_gene: TRBJ1-1; CDR3aa: ASSEPGQGNTEAF
v_gene: TRBV5-1; j_gene: TRBJ2-1; CDR3aa: ASSPQSFGDNEQF
v_gene: TRBV4-1; j_gene: TRBJ1-2; CDR3aa: ASSQGTGSNYGYT
v_gene: TRBV19; j_gene: TRBJ2-1; CDR3aa: ASSLDSYNEQF
v_gene: TRBV5-1; j_gene: TRBJ2-5; CDR3aa: ASRERGLADIQETQY
v_gene: TRBV5-1; j_gene: TRBJ2-2; CDR3aa: ASSKGLAGYTGELF
v_gene: TRBV18; j_gene: TRBJ1-1; CDR3aa: ASSPDRGYTEAF
v_gene: TRBV7-7; j_gene: TRBJ2-2; CDR3aa: ASSSRNTGELF
v_gene: TRBV11-2; j_gene: TRBJ2-2; CDR3aa: ASSPLSGKGGELF
v_gene: TRBV5-1; j_gene: TRBJ2-7; CDR3aa: ASSLGDSPAREQY
v_gene: TRBV28; j_gene: TRBJ1-2; CDR3aa: ASRPSFNRVGYGYT
v_gene: TRBV7-9; j_gene: TRBJ2-1; CDR3aa: ASIRAMDEQF
v_gene: TRBV15; j_gene: TRBJ2-3; CDR3aa: ATSNQDRFNTDTQY
v_gene: TRBV28; j_gene: TRBJ2-7; CDR3aa: ASSFPRILSSYEQY
v_gene: TRBV25-1; j_gene: TRBJ2-3; CDR3aa: ASSEQITDTQY
v_gene: TRBV9; j_gene: TRBJ2-2; CDR3aa: ASSVVDRAYTGELF
v_gene: TRBV6-4; j_gene: TRBJ2-1; CDR3aa: ASSPRGAQGDFNEQF
v_gene: TRBV14; j_gene: TRBJ2-1; CDR3aa: ASSQVWASGRWNEQF
v_gene: TRBV14; j_gene: TRBJ1-2; CDR3aa: ASSPTGTAMDYGYT
v_gene: TRBV2; j_gene: TRBJ2-7; CDR3aa: ASRQGFSSEQY
v_gene: TRBV20-1; j_gene: TRBJ2-1; CDR3aa: SARDAGEQF
v_gene: TRBV5-1; j_gene: TRBJ2-3; CDR3aa: ASSLGAPSSTDTQY
v_gene: TRBV28; j_gene: TRBJ1-5; CDR3aa: ASKVGQAANQPQH